Below are 27 T cell receptor beta chains sequenced from a single sample in a study of post-analysis software for immune sequencing data. The study, taken as a whole, reports: In patients, TRBV5-6, TRBV5-1 and TRBV20-1 belonged to four or five TRBV segments found more frequently than in controls.

Their antigens are not known. TCR beta cDNA libraries included unique molecular identifiers. TCRdb reprocessed the PCR reads with MiXCR, giving one entry per CDR3 protein. The data hold roughly 730,000 distinct CDR3 sequences, with roughly 29% observed a single time. The sample was blood. The receptors originated from a girl aged 5 to 17 with multiple sclerosis.

This clonotype came up a few times. J is TRBJ2-1 and V is TRBV7-2, with no clear D. The ends were cut back, 1 base at V and 7 bases at J, with 11 bases in the middle. Germline V gene sequence: CDR1 SGHTA, CDR2 FQGNSA. CDR3 length: 14 amino acids. This chain's CDR3 is CASSLEGPWNEQFF. The CDR3 DNA sequence: TGTGCCAGCAGCTTAGAGGGCCCCTGGAATGAGCAGTTCTTC.

The V and J genes are TRBV27 and TRBJ2-3; perhaps D is TRBD1 or TRBD2 (5 bases each). CDR1 and CDR2 (germline): MNHEY, SMNVEV (reference sequence). V was clipped by 1 base and J by 7 bases, with 9 bases between them. There are 13 residues in the CDR3. CDR3: CASSLFGAYTQYF. Here the CDR3 DNA reads TGTGCCAGCAGTTTATTCGGGGCCTATACGCAGTATTTT.

The J gene is TRBJ1-4, the V gene TRBV20-1; the match to TRBD1 covers 7 bases. Trimming at V came to 5 bases and at J to 2 bases, leaving 5 bases not matched to a gene. Germline CDR1 reads DFQATT; CDR2 reads SNEGSKA (reference sequence). The length of the CDR3 is 14 residues. The CDR3 DNA reads TGCAGTGCTGCCCAGGGGGGGACTAATGAAAAACTGTTTTTT. Translating gives CSAAQGGTNEKLFF.

The genes are TRBV12-3 or TRBV12-4 and TRBJ2-1; 9 nucleotides agree with TRBD2. CDR3 size: 14 residues. The junction had 9 bases not matched to a gene; V was cut back by 6 bases and J by 9 bases. The CDR3 here is CASSPMREGVEQFF. The CDR3 region has the DNA TGTGCCAGCAGCCCCATGCGGGAGGGCGTTGAGCAGTTCTTC.

The J gene is TRBJ1-2, the V gene TRBV20-1; D perhaps matches TRBD1 (6 bases). V was shortened by 6 bases and J by 2 bases, with 10 bases between the two germline ends. The CDR3 extends over 12 amino acids. CDR1 and CDR2 from the germline V gene are DFQATT and SNEGSKA (reference sequence). CDR3 in DNA: TGCAGTGCGCCACAGGGCAACTATGGCTACACCTTC. It translates to CSAPQGNYGYTF.

The rearrangement links TRBV29-1 to TRBJ1-2, with a tentative D call TRBD1 (5 bases). The germline V gene encodes CDR1 SQVTM and CDR2 ANQGSEA. The CDR3 spans 12 residues. V was shortened by 4 bases and J by 13 bases, with 19 bases between the two germline ends. The CDR3 sequence: CSVGRGEHPITF. DNA of the CDR3: TGCAGCGTTGGGCGGGGGGAACACCCGATCACCTTC.

This clonotype was seen a few times. The chain has TRBV20-1 and TRBJ2-1; 7 bases agree with TRBD1. Germline V CDR1 and CDR2: DFQATT, SNEGSKA (reference sequence). J was trimmed by 5 bases and V by 5 bases; bases with no gene match: 6. This CDR3 is built from 13 residues. The CDR3 nucleotides are TGCAGTGCTCAGGGGGTTCTCCACAATGAGCAGTTCTTC. It specifies CSAQGVLHNEQFF.

V and J are TRBV28 and TRBJ1-1; D may be TRBD1 (5 bases). Germline CDR1 reads MDHEN; CDR2 reads SYDVKM. The CDR3 is made up of 15 amino acids. V lost 4 bases to trimming and J lost 5 bases, with 17 bases between them. This CDR3 is CASSSPFWQGTEAFF. CDR3 nucleotide sequence: TGTGCCAGCAGTTCACCTTTCTGGCAGGGAACTGAAGCTTTCTTT.

This clonotype was seen more than once but under ten times. V gene TRBV10-2 combines with J gene TRBJ2-5; D ambiguous. The CDR3 is made up of 16 amino acids. The germline V and J ends were trimmed by 6 bases and 5 bases, with 22 bases remaining between them. In germline, CDR1 is WSHSY, CDR2 SAAADI. The CDR3 DNA sequence: TGCGCCAGCAGACCCGGACGGAGCTTGACAAGGGAGACCCAGTACTTC. Translated, it gives CASRPGRSLTRETQYF.

The rearrangement uses TRBV20-1 and TRBJ2-7; 7 bases agree with TRBD1. The V segment lost 6 bases and the J segment 7 bases; nucleotides outside the gene matches: 18. The CDR3 length is 15 residues. Looked up from germline, CDR1 is DFQATT and CDR2 is SNEGSKA (reference sequence). This CDR3 reads CSAYNRDRYYNEQYF. DNA for the CDR3: TGCAGTGCCTATAATCGGGACAGATACTACAATGAGCAGTACTTC.

J is TRBJ2-5 and V is TRBV20-1, with D possibly TRBD1 on 5 matching bases. This CDR3 comprises 15 residues. Germline CDR1 is DFQATT and CDR2 is SNEGSKA (reference sequence). The ends were cut back, 2 bases at V and 4 bases at J, with 17 bases in the middle. CDR3 region: CSARKGHVGSETQYF. The CDR3 nucleotides read TGCAGTGCTAGAAAGGGGCACGTCGGGTCAGAGACCCAGTACTTC.

This clonotype was seen a few times. The chain carries TRBV4-3 and TRBJ2-3, with D possibly matching TRBD1 (5 bases). The CDR3 has 14 amino acids. V shed 1 base and J shed 4 bases, with 9 bases lying between them. Germline V gives CDR1 LGHNA, CDR2 YSLEER. The CDR3 region is CASSQGEGADTQYF. The CDR3 DNA sequence: TGCGCCAGCAGCCAAGGGGAAGGGGCAGATACGCAGTATTTT.

There are a few counts of this clonotype. The chain uses TRBV20-1 and TRBJ1-5; 7 nucleotides line up with TRBD1. This CDR3 has 14 amino acids. Germline V gene lookup returns CDR1 DFQATT and CDR2 SNEGSKA (reference sequence). The J segment lost 3 bases and the V segment lost 6 bases, leaving 8 bases of the junction unmatched. The CDR3 nucleotides are TGCAGTGCCCCAGGGGGGGGAGTCAATCAGCCCCAGCATTTT. This gives the protein CSAPGGGVNQPQHF.

This clonotype showed up just a few times. CDR3 sequence (DNA): TGTGCCAGCACTGGAGACATTTTCGCGAACACCGGGGAGCTGTTTTTT. Protein: CASTGDIFANTGELFF. This chain uses TRBV6-1 with TRBJ2-2; D is unresolved. From germline, CDR1 is MNHNS and CDR2 SASEGT. V was clipped by 7 bases and J by 0 bases, with 15 bases between them. This CDR3 contains 16 residues.

This sequence joins TRBV9 and TRBJ2-2; the D is unclear. Germline V gene sequence: CDR1 SGDLS, CDR2 YYNGEE. V lost 2 bases and J lost 1, with 18 bases in between. This CDR3 is built from 18 residues. The CDR3 bases are TGTGCCAGCAGCGTCACATACCACCCAGAAATGAACACCGGGGAGCTGTTTTTT. It specifies CASSVTYHPEMNTGELFF.

This clonotype was counted between two and nine times. The V and J genes are TRBV25-1 and TRBJ2-7; 9 positions match TRBD1. The V segment lost 6 bases and the J segment 6 bases; nucleotides outside the gene matches: 21. Germline assignment: CDR1 MGHDK and CDR2 SYGVNS. The CDR3 runs to 18 residues. CDR3 residues: CASRRVGTGKKSKGEQYF. The CDR3, as DNA: TGTGCCAGCAGAAGGGTAGGGACAGGGAAAAAGTCGAAGGGCGAGCAGTACTTC.

The rearrangement links TRBV6-5 to TRBJ2-7; 8 positions match TRBD1. The CDR3 sequence is 13 residues long. Germline V gene data show CDR1 as MNHEY and CDR2 as SVGAGI. The junction had 3 bases not matched to a gene; V was cut back by 2 bases and J by 6 bases. Here the CDR3 DNA reads TGTGCCAGCAGTTACGCCAGGGGGCTCGAGCAGTACTTC. Encoded protein: CASSYARGLEQYF.

At least ten counts were recorded for this clonotype. The chain joins TRBV29-1 to TRBJ2-7, with a weak D call TRBD1 (6 bases). Germline V gene data show CDR1 as SQVTM and CDR2 as ANQGSEA. Trimming stripped 4 bases from V and 2 bases from J, with 18 bases between. This CDR3 has 15 residues. The DNA for the CDR3 is TGCAGCGTTGGCCACACGGGACAAGGGACCTACGAGCAGTACTTC. Residues: CSVGHTGQGTYEQYF.

This clonotype has ten or more counts. The chain is built from TRBV10-3 and TRBJ2-1; D possibly corresponds to TRBD2 (6 bases). The CDR3 extends over 19 amino acids. Germline CDR1 ENHRY, CDR2 SYGVKD. Trimming removed 6 bases at V and 7 bases at J, with 31 bases between. The CDR3 loop reads CAIRDPRASGEGVRNEQFF. The CDR3 DNA reads as TGTGCCATCAGAGACCCTCGGGCATCGGGGGAAGGAGTGAGAAATGAGCAGTTCTTC.

In its sample, this clonotype was seen a few times. V and J are TRBV20-1 and TRBJ2-1, with 10 nucleotides matching TRBD2. V was clipped by 6 bases and J by 8 bases; unmatched bases: 13. Germline V gene lookup returns CDR1 DFQATT and CDR2 SNEGSKA (reference sequence). The CDR3 has 15 amino acids. DNA for the CDR3: TGCAGTGCGGGGAGGGGGGTAGCGGGAGGACATGAGCAGTTCTTC. Translating it yields CSAGRGVAGGHEQFF.

The chain links TRBV7-2 to TRBJ2-2, with a possible D match to TRBD2 (6 bases). Germline CDR1 and CDR2: SGHTA and FQGNSA. Trimming shortened V by 1 base and J by 6 bases, and 15 bases separated the two germline ends. The CDR3 spans 16 residues. CDR3 amino acids: CASSLDSGGVAGELFF. For the CDR3, the DNA is TGTGCCAGCAGCTTAGATTCCGGGGGTGTGGCCGGGGAGCTGTTTTTT.

The genes are TRBV12-3 or TRBV12-4 and TRBJ2-7; 9 bases are shared with TRBD1. The V gene end was trimmed by 5 bases and the J gene end by 1 base; junction bases not matched to a gene: 12. The CDR3 consists of 17 residues. CDR3 sequence reads: CASSAFVGTGQSYEQYF. The CDR3, as DNA: TGTGCCAGCAGTGCATTCGTGGGGACAGGGCAGTCCTACGAGCAGTACTTC.

This clonotype has only a few counts. The chain uses TRBV6-5 and TRBJ1-5; 7 bases are shared with TRBD1. With V trimmed by 6 bases and J by 7 bases, 9 bases remained unmatched. CDR3 length: 14 residues. Per the germline V gene, CDR1 is MNHEY and CDR2 is SVGAGI. The DNA for the CDR3 is TGTGCCAGCAGACCACAGGGGTATTGGCAGCCCCAGCATTTT. This gives the protein CASRPQGYWQPQHF.

V is TRBV20-1 and J is TRBJ1-1, with D perhaps TRBD1 (6 bases). The germline gives CDR1 DFQATT, CDR2 SNEGSKA (reference sequence). The V end lost 3 bases, the J end lost 0 bases, and 14 bases lay between the germline ends. The CDR3 spans 15 residues. The CDR3 nucleotides read TGCAGTGCTAGGGCGACACAGGGAATGAACACTGAAGCTTTCTTT. Translating gives CSARATQGMNTEAFF.

V usage is TRBV7-9 and J usage is TRBJ1-5; no definite D call. Germline CDR1 is SEHNR and CDR2 is FQNEAQ (reference sequence). The V end was cut by 5 bases, the J end by 6 bases, with 14 bases between. This CDR3 is 14 amino acids long. CDR3 region: CASSLQTSGQPQHF. For the CDR3, the DNA is TGTGCCAGCAGCCTACAGACGTCGGGTCAGCCCCAGCATTTT.

This clonotype was observed a handful of times. V usage is TRBV2 and J usage is TRBJ2-3; 9 nucleotides match TRBD2. Germline CDR1 and CDR2: SNHLY and FYNNEI. The ends lost 8 bases at V and 1 base at J; junction bases unmatched: 4. The CDR3 sequence is 14 residues long. The CDR3 reads CASGTSRRTDTQYF. The CDR3 bases are TGTGCCAGCGGGACTAGCAGGCGCACAGATACGCAGTATTTT.

This clonotype has more than one count but fewer than ten. The rearrangement joins TRBV5-1 to TRBJ1-1; D perhaps matches TRBD1 (5 bases). Germline loops: CDR1 SGHRS, CDR2 YFSETQ. V lost 5 bases and J 7 bases, leaving 15 bases between the germline ends. This CDR3 has 13 amino acids. CDR3 nucleotides: TGCGCCAGCAGATTTCAGGGAGGGAGTGAAGCTTTCTTT. Its translation is CASRFQGGSEAFF. The full variable domain, in which reference TRBV5-1 and TRBJ1-1 provide the parts outside the CDR3, is KAGVTQTPRYLIKTRGQQVTLSCSPISGHRSVSWYQQTPGQGLQFLFEYFSETQRNKGNFPGRFSGRQFSNSRSEMNVSTLELGDSALYLCASRFQGGSEAFFGQGTRLTVV.